Below, 13 T cell receptor beta chains from the same sample are listed, as sequenced in a study of T cell responses to AZD1222 COVID-19 vaccine. Using immunoSEQ multiplex PCR, the repertoire was profiled, and TCRdb retains in-frame clones only, with some absent. The profile covers about 81,000 clones, with around 93% appearing a single time and approximately 8% taken by the ten largest. Sequences were derived from peripheral blood, sampled 28 days after the second AZD1222 dose. The receptor source for this set is an adult who received the AZD1222 COVID-19 vaccine.

This chain's CDR3 is CASSLQVTFQETQYF. CDR3 nucleotides: TGTGCCAGCAGTCTACAGGTAACCTTCCAAGAGACCCAGTACTTC. The chain links TRBV2 to TRBJ2-5, with a tentative D call TRBD1 (5 bases). V dropped 5 bases and J dropped 1 base, with 14 bases sitting between them. CDR3 size: 15 residues. CDR1 and CDR2 from the germline V gene are SNHLY and FYNNEI.

The chain joins TRBV27 to TRBJ1-6, with D maybe TRBD1 (5 bases). Germline CDR1 is MNHEY and CDR2 is SMNVEV (reference sequence). V lost 3 bases, J lost 4 bases, and 16 bases lay in between. This CDR3 has 17 amino acids. This CDR3 is CASSFSTGTAYNSPLHF. As DNA, the CDR3 is TGTGCCAGCAGTTTTTCTACCGGGACGGCATATAATTCACCCCTCCACTTT.

This chain joins TRBV29-1 and TRBJ2-5; 9 nucleotides agree with TRBD2. The J segment lost 5 bases and the V segment lost 4 bases, leaving 11 bases of the junction unmatched. This CDR3 comprises 15 residues. Germline V CDR1 and CDR2: SQVTM, ANQGSEA. The CDR3, as DNA: TGCAGCGTTGTCGTTGGTAGCGGGAGTTACGAGACCCAGTACTTC. This translates into CSVVVGSGSYETQYF.

The chain links TRBV6-5 to TRBJ1-3; D unclear. This CDR3 region has 11 residues. Deletions cut 3 bases from V and 3 bases from J, with 0 bases between. Germline V gene sequence: CDR1 MNHEY, CDR2 SVGAGI. The CDR3 loop reads CASSYGNTIYF. DNA for the CDR3: TGTGCCAGCAGTTATGGAAACACCATATATTTT.

The rearrangement joins TRBV14 to TRBJ2-7; 12 nucleotides align to TRBD2. Germline loops: CDR1 SGHDN, CDR2 FVKESK. Germline trimming cut 0 bases from V and 3 bases from J; bases unmatched to any gene: 0. The CDR3 is 15 amino acids. CDR3 nucleotides: TGTGCCAGCAGCCAAGAGGGACTAGCGGGCTACGAGCAGTACTTC. Its translation: CASSQEGLAGYEQYF.

The V and J genes are TRBV9 and TRBJ1-3; perhaps TRBD1 as D (5 bases). This CDR3 contains 16 residues. The V gene's germline CDR1 is SGDLS and CDR2 YYNGEE. V was shortened by 3 bases and J by 4 bases, with 17 bases between the two germline ends. In DNA form, the CDR3 reads TGTGCCAGCAGCGAGGGGCCAGGGAATCAAGGAAACACCATATATTTT. Translating gives CASSEGPGNQGNTIYF.

This clone has a handful of counts. As DNA, the CDR3 is TGTGCCAGCAGCCCCATGGGACAAAAACTGTTTTTT. It translates to CASSPMGQKLFF. The chain recombines TRBV12-3 or TRBV12-4 with TRBJ1-4; D might be TRBD1 (5 bases). Trimming removed 6 bases at V and 9 bases at J, with 11 bases between. The CDR3 runs 12 residues.

This clone showed up just a few times. The chain employs TRBV6-5 and TRBJ1-1; D possibly corresponds to TRBD1 (5 bases). Trimming cost V 5 bases and J 0 bases, with 10 bases left between them. This CDR3 spans 14 amino acids. CDR1 and CDR2 (germline): MNHEY, SVGAGI. The chain's CDR3 is CASSRDGLNTEAFF. DNA of the CDR3: TGTGCCAGCAGTCGGGACGGACTGAACACTGAAGCTTTCTTT.

J is TRBJ2-2 and V is TRBV28, with D perhaps matching TRBD1 (7 bases). With 10 bases removed from V and 6 bases from J, the gap between germline ends came to 18 bases. In germline, CDR1 is MDHEN, CDR2 SYDVKM. There are 14 residues in the CDR3. In DNA form, the CDR3 reads TGTGCCATCCAAGCAGGGGGGAATGCCGGGGAGCTGTTTTTT. Protein product: CAIQAGGNAGELFF.

The chain uses TRBV5-1 and TRBJ2-5, with TRBD1 as a possible D gene (6 bases). The length of the CDR3 is 14 residues. CDR1 is SGHRS, CDR2 YFSETQ, per germline. The V gene lost 4 bases and the J gene lost 3 bases, with 13 bases spanning the gap. The CDR3 spells CASSQGQAKETQYF. The CDR3 coding sequence is TGCGCCAGCAGCCAGGGGCAGGCTAAAGAGACCCAGTACTTC.

The gene calls are TRBV6-1 and TRBJ1-6, with 9 bases that match TRBD1. V lost 4 bases and J lost 9; bases outside the gene matches: 10. Germline V gene lookup returns CDR1 MNHNS and CDR2 SASEGT. The CDR3 extends over 16 amino acids. CDR3 sequence (DNA): TGTGCCAGCAGTGCGGGACAGGGAAGGAGTAGTTCACCCCTCCACTTT. It codes for CASSAGQGRSSSPLHF.

This clone has just one count. The rearrangement uses TRBV30 and TRBJ1-2; tentative D call: TRBD1 (6 bases). The V and J ends lost 2 bases and 4 bases respectively, with 8 bases between them. The CDR3 consists of 12 residues. Germline CDR1 and CDR2: GTSNPN and SVGIG (reference sequence). CDR3 coding DNA: TGTGCCTGGAGTCAGGACAGCTATGGCTACACCTTC. This encodes CAWSQDSYGYTF.

The V and J genes are TRBV2 and TRBJ1-6; D gene ambiguous. The germline V gene has CDR1 SNHLY and CDR2 FYNNEI. The CDR3 contains 14 residues. The V end was cut by 5 bases, the J end by 5 bases, with 10 bases between. CDR3 amino acids: CASSYLTNNSPLHF. CDR3 in DNA: TGTGCCAGCAGTTACCTGACCAATAATTCACCCCTCCACTTT. Supplemented by reference TRBV2 and TRBJ1-6, the full variable domain reads EPEVTQTPSHQVTQMGQEVILRCVPISNHLYFYWYRQILGQKVEFLVSFYNNEISEKSEIFDDQFSVERPDGSNFTLKIRSTKLEDSAMYFCASSYLTNNSPLHFGNGTRLTVT.